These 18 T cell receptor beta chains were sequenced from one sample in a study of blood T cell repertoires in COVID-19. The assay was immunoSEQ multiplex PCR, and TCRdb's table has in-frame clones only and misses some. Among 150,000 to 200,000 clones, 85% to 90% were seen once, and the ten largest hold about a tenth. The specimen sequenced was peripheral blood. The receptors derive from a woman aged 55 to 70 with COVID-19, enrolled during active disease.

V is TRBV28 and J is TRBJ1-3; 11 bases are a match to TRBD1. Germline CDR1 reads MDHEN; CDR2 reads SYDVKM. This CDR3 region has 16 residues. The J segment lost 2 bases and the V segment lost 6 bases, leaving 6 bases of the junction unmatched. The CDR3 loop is CASSPGTGGTGNTIYF. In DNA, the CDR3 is TGTGCCAGCAGCCCAGGGACAGGGGGAACTGGAAACACCATATATTTT.

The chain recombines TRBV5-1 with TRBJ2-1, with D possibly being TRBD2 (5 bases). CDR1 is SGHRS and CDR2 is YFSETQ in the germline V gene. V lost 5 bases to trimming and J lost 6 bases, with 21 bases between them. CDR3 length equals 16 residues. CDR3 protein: CASSYDGRTGVNEQFF. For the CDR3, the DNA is TGCGCCAGCAGTTACGACGGACGGACTGGTGTCAATGAGCAGTTCTTC.

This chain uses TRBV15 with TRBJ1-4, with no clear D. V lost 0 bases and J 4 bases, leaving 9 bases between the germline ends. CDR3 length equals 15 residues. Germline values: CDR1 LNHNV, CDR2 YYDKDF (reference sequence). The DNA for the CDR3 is TGTGCCACCAGCAGAGATTTGGCAGATAATGAAAAACTGTTTTTT. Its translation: CATSRDLADNEKLFF.

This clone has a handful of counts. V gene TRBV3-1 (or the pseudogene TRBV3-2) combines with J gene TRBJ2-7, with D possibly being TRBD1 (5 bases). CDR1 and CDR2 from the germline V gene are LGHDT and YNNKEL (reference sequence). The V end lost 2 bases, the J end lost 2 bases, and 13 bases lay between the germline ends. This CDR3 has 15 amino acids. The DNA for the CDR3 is TGTGCCAGCAGCCAACGCAGGGTTGGGACCTACGAGCAGTACTTC. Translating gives CASSQRRVGTYEQYF.

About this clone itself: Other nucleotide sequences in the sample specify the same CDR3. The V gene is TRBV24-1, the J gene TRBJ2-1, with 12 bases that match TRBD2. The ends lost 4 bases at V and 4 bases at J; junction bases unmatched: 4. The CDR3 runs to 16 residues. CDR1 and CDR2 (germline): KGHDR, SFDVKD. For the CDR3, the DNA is TGTGCCACCAGTGACCCCGGGACTAGCGGGTACAATGAGCAGTTCTTC. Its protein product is CATSDPGTSGYNEQFF.

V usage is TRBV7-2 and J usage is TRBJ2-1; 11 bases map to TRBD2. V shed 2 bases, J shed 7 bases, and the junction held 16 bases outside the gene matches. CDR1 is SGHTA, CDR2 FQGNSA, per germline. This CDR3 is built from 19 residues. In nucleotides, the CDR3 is TGTGCCAGCAGCTTATTCGTGAGGATTACTAGCGGGAGTTGGAATGAGCAGTTCTTC. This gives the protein CASSLFVRITSGSWNEQFF.

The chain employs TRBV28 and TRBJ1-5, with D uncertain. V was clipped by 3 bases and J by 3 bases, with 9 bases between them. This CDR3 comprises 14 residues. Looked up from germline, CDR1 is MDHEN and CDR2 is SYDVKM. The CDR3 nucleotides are TGTGCCAGCAGTTTTTTACGGTCCAATCAGCCCCAGCATTTT. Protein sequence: CASSFLRSNQPQHF.

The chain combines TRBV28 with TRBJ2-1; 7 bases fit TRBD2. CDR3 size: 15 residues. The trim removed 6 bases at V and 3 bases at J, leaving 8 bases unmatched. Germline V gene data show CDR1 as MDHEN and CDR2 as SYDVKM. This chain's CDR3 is CASSRPGGFYNEQFF. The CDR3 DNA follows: TGTGCCAGCAGCCGTCCGGGGGGATTCTACAATGAGCAGTTCTTC.

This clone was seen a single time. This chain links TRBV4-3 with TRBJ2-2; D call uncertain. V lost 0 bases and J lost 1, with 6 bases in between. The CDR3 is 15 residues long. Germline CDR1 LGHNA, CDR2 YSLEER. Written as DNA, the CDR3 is TGCGCCAGCAGCCAAGATCTTAGGAACACCGGGGAGCTGTTTTTT. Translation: CASSQDLRNTGELFF.

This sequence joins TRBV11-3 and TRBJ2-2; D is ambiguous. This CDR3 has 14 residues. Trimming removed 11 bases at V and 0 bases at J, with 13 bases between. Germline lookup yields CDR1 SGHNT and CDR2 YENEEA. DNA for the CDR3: TGTGCCTCCCAAGCGCGGACGAACACCGGGGAGCTGTTTTTT. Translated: CASQARTNTGELFF.

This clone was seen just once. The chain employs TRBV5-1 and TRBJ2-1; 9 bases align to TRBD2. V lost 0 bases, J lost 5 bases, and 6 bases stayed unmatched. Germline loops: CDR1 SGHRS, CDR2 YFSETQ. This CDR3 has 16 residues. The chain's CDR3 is CASSLVGGRADNEQFF. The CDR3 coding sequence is TGCGCCAGCAGCTTGGTGGGCGGGAGGGCTGACAATGAGCAGTTCTTC.

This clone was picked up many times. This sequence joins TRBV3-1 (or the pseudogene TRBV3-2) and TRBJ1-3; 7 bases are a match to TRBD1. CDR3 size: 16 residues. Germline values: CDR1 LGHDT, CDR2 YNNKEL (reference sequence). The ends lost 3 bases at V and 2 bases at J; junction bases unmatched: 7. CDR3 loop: CASSHYRDSAGNTIYF. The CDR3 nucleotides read TGTGCCAGCAGCCATTACCGGGACAGCGCTGGAAACACCATATATTTT.

CDR3 protein: CASSPGGVNTEAFF. CDR3 nucleotides: TGTGCCAGCAGCCCCGGGGGAGTGAACACTGAAGCTTTCTTT. V gene TRBV7-3 combines with J gene TRBJ1-1; weak D call: TRBD1 (5 bases). This CDR3 has 14 residues. Trimming left V 5 bases short and J 0 bases short, with 10 bases between. Germline CDR1 and CDR2: SGHTA and FQGTGA.

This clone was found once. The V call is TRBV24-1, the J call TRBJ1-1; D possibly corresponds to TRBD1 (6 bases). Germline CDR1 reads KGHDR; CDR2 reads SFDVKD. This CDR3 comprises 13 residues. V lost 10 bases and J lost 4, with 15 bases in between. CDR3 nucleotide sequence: TGTGCCACTGCTGGGACAATAGGCACTGAAGCTTTCTTT. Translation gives CATAGTIGTEAFF.

CDR3 sequence: CASSLGGAGGSTDTQYF. Written as DNA, the CDR3 is TGTGCCAGCAGCTTAGGTGGTGCGGGGGGTAGCACAGATACGCAGTATTTT. The genes are TRBV7-6 and TRBJ2-3, with 8 bases identical to TRBD2. The CDR3 loop spans 17 amino acids. J was trimmed by 0 bases and V by 1 base; bases with no gene match: 6. The germline V gene encodes CDR1 SGHVS and CDR2 FNYEAQ.

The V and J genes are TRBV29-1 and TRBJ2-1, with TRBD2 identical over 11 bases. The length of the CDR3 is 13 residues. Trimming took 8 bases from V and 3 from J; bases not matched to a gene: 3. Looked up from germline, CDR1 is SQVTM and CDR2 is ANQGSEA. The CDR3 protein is CSIGTSGYNEQFF. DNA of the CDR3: TGCAGCATCGGGACTAGCGGCTACAATGAGCAGTTCTTC.

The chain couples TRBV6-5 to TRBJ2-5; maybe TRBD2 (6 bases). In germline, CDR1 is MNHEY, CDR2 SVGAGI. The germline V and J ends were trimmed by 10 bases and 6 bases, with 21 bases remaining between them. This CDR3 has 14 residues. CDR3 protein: CATHRLGLTKTQYF. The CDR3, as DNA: TGTGCCACCCATCGACTAGGATTAACTAAGACCCAGTACTTC.

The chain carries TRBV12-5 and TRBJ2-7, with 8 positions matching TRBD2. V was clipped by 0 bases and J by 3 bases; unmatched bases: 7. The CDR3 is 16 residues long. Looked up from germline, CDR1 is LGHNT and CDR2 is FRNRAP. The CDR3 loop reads CASGLVIGTRNYEQYF. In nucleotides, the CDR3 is TGTGCTAGTGGTTTGGTCATCGGGACTAGAAACTACGAGCAGTACTTC.